The clone carrying this T cell receptor (beta chain) has more than one count but fewer than ten. Its target is not known. The data belong to a study of T-cell memory formation after mild COVID-19. Findings and caveats of the study: Of the contracting clones, CD4+ ones lay mainly in CM and EM, and CD8+ ones in EMRA.

A single record per CDR3 protein comes from TCRdb applying MiXCR to the 5' RACE reads. The data contain 40,000 to 60,000 distinct CDR3 sequences, around 7% of them singletons. CDR3 length: 15 amino acids. Per germline, CDR1 LGHNA and CDR2 YSLEER. The ends were cut back, 0 bases at V and 1 base at J, with 9 bases in the middle. The chain combines TRBV4-3 with TRBJ2-5; D remains ambiguous. The sequence derives from a young man who had mild COVID-19 (a few samples of this study predate the infection). Cell type and time point are not known. The sample taken for sequencing was PBMCs or a T cell subset sorted from them (not recorded which). The CDR3 sequence: CASSQDRWFQETQYF. CDR3 coding DNA: TGCGCCAGCAGCCAAGATCGATGGTTCCAAGAGACCCAGTACTTC.